This TCR beta chain was recorded in a study of T cell responses to AZD1222 COVID-19 vaccine. General study points: Unmutated variant regions are reportedly targeted by nearly half of spike-specific TCRs.

Regarding this clone: The antigen remains unidentified.

CDR1 and CDR2 from the germline V gene are SGHNT and YENEEA. The CDR3 has 13 amino acids. With 7 bases removed from V and 10 bases from J, the gap between germline ends came to 19 bases. The method was immunoSEQ multiplex PCR; TCRdb's version includes in-frame clones alone and lacks a portion of them. Of 80,000 to 130,000 clones listed, around nine tenths are singletons. The sequence was collected from an adult in good health. This chain uses TRBV11-3 with TRBJ2-5; a weak D match, TRBD1 (5 bases). The material was peripheral blood, obtained on day 0 of AZD1222 vaccination. For the CDR3, the DNA is TGTGCCAGCACCAGCTTGGGATTTCAGGGCCAGTACTTC. Its translation: CASTSLGFQGQYF.